This is a list of T cell receptor beta chains from one sample in a study of blood T cell repertoires in COVID-19. Measured with immunoSEQ multiplex PCR; TCRdb has only the in-frame clones, and not every one. This sample has tens of thousands of clones, with about 90% found just once. The material sequenced was peripheral blood. Receptors originate from a human donor in a cohort sampled during active COVID-19. Both conserved end residues are part of each CDR3. The D gene is left open where the match is weak. The size of a clone is reported for some rows only, either as once, few or many, or as a class for expanded clones.

abundance,d_gene,j_gene,v_gene,CDR3nt,CDR3aa
.,TRBD2,TRBJ2-1,TRBV2,TGTGCCAGCAGCGAGGGACTAGCGTTGGTCTTC,CASSEGLALVF
once,.,TRBJ2-4,TRBV14,TGTGCCAGCAGCCTACTCGTTGGAGGAGCCAAGTACTTC,CASSLLVGGAKYF
few,TRBD2,TRBJ2-7,TRBV5-6,TGTGCCAGCAGCTTGGCAGCGGGAGGGCCCGTTCACGAGCAGTACTTC,CASSLAAGGPVHEQYF
once,TRBD1,TRBJ2-3,TRBV11-2,TGTGCCAGCAGCTTCAGGGGGAATACGCAGTATTTT,CASSFRGNTQYF
.,TRBD2,TRBJ2-5,TRBV6-5,TGTGCCAGCAGTACGCGCCCCAGGGACTACCAGTACTTC,CASSTRPRDYQYF
.,.,TRBJ2-7,TRBV5-1,TGCGCCAGCAGCTCAGGGACAGAACGGGGGAATGAGCAGTACTTC,CASSSGTERGNEQYF
.,.,TRBJ1-2,TRBV30,TGTGCCTGGAGTGTACCCGCGGGCTATGGCTACACCTTC,CAWSVPAGYGYTF
.,TRBD2,TRBJ2-3,TRBV9,TGTGCCAGCAGCGTAGACCCGGGAGGGTCGGATACGCAGTATTTT,CASSVDPGGSDTQYF
.,.,TRBJ2-5,TRBV18,TGTGCCAGCTCACCAACTATTCGAGAGACCCAGTACTTC,CASSPTIRETQYF
.,TRBD2,TRBJ2-4,TRBV3-1/TRBV3-2,TGTGCCAGCAGCCAAGATTTTATAAGGGTATCAGGACTAGTAAAAAACATTCAGTACTTC,CASSQDFIRVSGLVKNIQYF
few,TRBD2,TRBJ2-7,TRBV7-8,TGTGCCAGCAGCCGCGACAGCGGGAGGTACTACGAGCAGTACTTC,CASSRDSGRYYEQYF
.,.,TRBJ2-7,TRBV11-2,TGTGCCAGCAGCTTAGGGCAGGTAGCCTACGAGCAGTACTTC,CASSLGQVAYEQYF
.,.,TRBJ2-1,TRBV29-1,TGCAGCGTTGATAGAGGCGATGAGCAGTTCTTC,CSVDRGDEQFF
.,.,TRBJ1-6,TRBV10-2,TGCGCCAGCAGTGAGCCACAGGGTGCCTATAATTCACCCCTCCACTTT,CASSEPQGAYNSPLHF
.,TRBD1,TRBJ2-7,TRBV6-5,TGTGCCAGCACTAAACGACAGGGGGATCACGAGCAGTACTTC,CASTKRQGDHEQYF
.,.,TRBJ2-7,TRBV5-1,TGCGCCAGCAGCTTGGCCTCGGGGTCCTACGAGCAGTACTTC,CASSLASGSYEQYF
.,.,TRBJ1-5,TRBV19,TGTGCCAGTAGTATTCGGGAAGGCAATCAGCCCCAGCATTTT,CASSIREGNQPQHF
.,TRBD1,TRBJ1-1,TRBV7-2,TGTGCCAGCAGCTTGGGACAGGGGAGAGGGCGGGCTTTCTTT,CASSLGQGRGRAFF
.,.,TRBJ1-1,TRBV6-5,TGTGCCAGCAGCTTAAAGGGGGACACTGAAGCTTTCTTT,CASSLKGDTEAFF
.,TRBD1,TRBJ1-5,TRBV24-1,TGTGCCACCAGTGATAGACATACAGGGGGCGCGATGCAGCCCCAGCATTTT,CATSDRHTGGAMQPQHF
.,TRBD2,TRBJ2-1,TRBV7-2,TGTGCCAGCAGCTCAACTAGCGGGGGGGCAAATGAGCAGTTCTTC,CASSSTSGGANEQFF
.,.,TRBJ2-1,TRBV12-2,TGTGCAAGTCGCCCCAACATTCCTAAGACGGGACTAGTATACAATGAGCAGTTCTTC,CASRPNIPKTGLVYNEQFF
.,.,TRBJ2-7,TRBV7-9,TGTGCCAGCAGCTTAGGCGCTAACTCCTACGAGCAGTACTTC,CASSLGANSYEQYF
.,TRBD2,TRBJ2-2,TRBV4-1,TGCGCCAGCAGCCTCATTAGCGGGGGGATCACCGGGGAGCTGTTTTTT,CASSLISGGITGELFF
.,TRBD2,TRBJ2-1,TRBV18,TGTGCCAGCTCCGCCCAGCGGGAGGGCAATGAGCAGTTCTTC,CASSAQREGNEQFF
.,TRBD2,TRBJ2-2,TRBV5-1,TGCGCCAGCAGCTCCGTAGCGGGGGCGAGCACCGGGGAGCTGTTTTTT,CASSSVAGASTGELFF